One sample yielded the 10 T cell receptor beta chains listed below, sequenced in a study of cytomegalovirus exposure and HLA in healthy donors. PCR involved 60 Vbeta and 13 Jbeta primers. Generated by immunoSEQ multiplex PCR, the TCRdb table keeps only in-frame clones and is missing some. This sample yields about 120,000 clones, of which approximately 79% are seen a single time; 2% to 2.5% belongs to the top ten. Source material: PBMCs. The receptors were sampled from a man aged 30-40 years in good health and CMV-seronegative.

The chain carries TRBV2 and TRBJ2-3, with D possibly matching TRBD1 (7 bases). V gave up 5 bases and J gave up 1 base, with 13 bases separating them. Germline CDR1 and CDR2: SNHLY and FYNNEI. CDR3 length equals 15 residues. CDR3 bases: TGTGCCAGCAGTCGTGGGGGGACAGGCACAGATACGCAGTATTTT. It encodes CASSRGGTGTDTQYF.

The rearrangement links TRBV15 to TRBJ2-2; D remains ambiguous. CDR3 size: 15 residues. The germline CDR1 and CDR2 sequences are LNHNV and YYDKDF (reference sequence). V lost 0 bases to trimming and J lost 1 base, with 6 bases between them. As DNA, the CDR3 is TGTGCCACCAGCAGAGATAACAGGAACACCGGGGAGCTGTTTTTT. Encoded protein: CATSRDNRNTGELFF.

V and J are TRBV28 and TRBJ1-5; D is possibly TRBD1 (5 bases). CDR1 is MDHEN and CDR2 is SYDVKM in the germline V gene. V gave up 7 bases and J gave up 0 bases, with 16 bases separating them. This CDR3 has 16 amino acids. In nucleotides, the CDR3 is TGTGCCAGCAACTACCCGGGGGAACTTAGCAATCAGCCCCAGCATTTT. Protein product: CASNYPGELSNQPQHF.

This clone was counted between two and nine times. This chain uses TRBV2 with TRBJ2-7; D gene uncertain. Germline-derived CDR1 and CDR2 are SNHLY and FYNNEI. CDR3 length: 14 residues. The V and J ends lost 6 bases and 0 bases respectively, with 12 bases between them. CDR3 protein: CASRTNLASYEQYF. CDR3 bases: TGTGCCAGCAGAACAAACCTCGCCTCCTACGAGCAGTACTTC.

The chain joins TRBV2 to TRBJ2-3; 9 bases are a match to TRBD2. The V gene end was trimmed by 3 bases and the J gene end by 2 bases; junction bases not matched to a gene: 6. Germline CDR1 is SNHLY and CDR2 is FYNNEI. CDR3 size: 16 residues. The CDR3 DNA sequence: TGTGCCAGCAGTGAGGATAGCGGGGGCCTCACAGATACGCAGTATTTT. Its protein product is CASSEDSGGLTDTQYF.

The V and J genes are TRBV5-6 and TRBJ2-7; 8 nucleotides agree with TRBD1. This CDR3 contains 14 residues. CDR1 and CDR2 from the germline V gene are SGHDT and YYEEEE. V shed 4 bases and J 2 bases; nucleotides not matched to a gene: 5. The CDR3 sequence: CASSQGQATYEQYF. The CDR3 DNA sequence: TGTGCCAGCAGCCAGGGACAGGCCACCTACGAGCAGTACTTC.

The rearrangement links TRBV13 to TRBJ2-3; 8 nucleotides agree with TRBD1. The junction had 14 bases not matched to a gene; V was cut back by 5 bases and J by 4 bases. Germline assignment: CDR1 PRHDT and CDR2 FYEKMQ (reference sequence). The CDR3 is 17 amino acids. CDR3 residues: CASSPKLGTGHPDTQYF. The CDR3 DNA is TGTGCCAGCAGCCCGAAGTTGGGGACAGGTCATCCAGATACGCAGTATTTT.

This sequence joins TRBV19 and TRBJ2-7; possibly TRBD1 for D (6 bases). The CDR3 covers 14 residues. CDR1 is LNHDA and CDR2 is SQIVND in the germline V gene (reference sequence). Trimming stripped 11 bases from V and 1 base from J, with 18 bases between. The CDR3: CASGRAGESYEQYF. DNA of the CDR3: TGTGCCTCAGGACGGGCAGGGGAGTCCTACGAGCAGTACTTC.

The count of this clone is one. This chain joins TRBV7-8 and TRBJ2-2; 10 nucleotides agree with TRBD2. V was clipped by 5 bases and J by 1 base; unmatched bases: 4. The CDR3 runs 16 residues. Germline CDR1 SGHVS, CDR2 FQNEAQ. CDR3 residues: CASSLLAGWNTGELFF. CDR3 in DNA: TGTGCCAGCAGCCTACTAGCGGGGTGGAACACCGGGGAGCTGTTTTTT.

This CDR3 reads CASSFLTGGVYGYTF. In DNA, the CDR3 is TGTGCCAGCAGCTTCCTGACAGGGGGCGTCTATGGCTACACCTTC. The chain carries TRBV7-2 and TRBJ1-2; 10 bases are a match to TRBD1. Germline values: CDR1 SGHTA, CDR2 FQGNSA. The V gene end was trimmed by 3 bases and the J gene end by 4 bases; junction bases not matched to a gene: 5. This CDR3 contains 15 residues.